This entry describes one T cell receptor (beta chain). Through a sample-barcoded 5' primer and a J-beta primer mix, a second PCR was run for roughly 6 to 12 cycles. TCRdb processed the 5' RACE reads anew with MiXCR; each CDR3 protein has one entry. The sample yields approximately 800,000 distinct CDR3 sequences, about 62% seen once. The data are from a study of blood T cells in healthy people across ages. The V gene's germline CDR1 is SGHDN and CDR2 FVKESK. V lost 4 bases to trimming and J lost 2 bases, with 18 bases between them. The CDR3 spans 16 residues. The V and J genes are TRBV14 and TRBJ2-7; D possibly corresponds to TRBD1 (6 bases). The source material was blood. The TCR sequence derives from a man younger than 45 in good health. The CDR3 reads CASSLLGGAFTYEQYF. The CDR3 nucleotides are TGTGCCAGCAGCCTCCTTGGGGGCGCGTTCACCTACGAGCAGTACTTC.